Sequencing of this T cell receptor (beta chain) was carried out in a study of T cells after yellow fever vaccination. Notes on the study in general: Primary-vaccination clones mostly resurfaced post-booster (about 95% CD4, about 87% CD8).

The CDR3 extends over 13 amino acids. Trimming removed 5 bases at V and 6 bases at J, with 12 bases between. Germline CDR1 is SGHVS and CDR2 is FQNEAQ. The authors made TCR cDNA by 5'RACE template switching, adding a universal primer site and UMIs. MiXCR, applied by TCRdb to the 5' RACE reads, yields one record per CDR3 protein. Of about 150,000 distinct CDR3 sequences in the sample, 5.5% to 8% are singletons; the top ten hold nearly 3%. This clonotype was detected many times. The antigen is unknown. This sequence joins TRBV7-8 and TRBJ2-3, with a tentative D call TRBD1 (6 bases). The specimen comprised CD4+ T cells sorted from PBMCs, sampled on the day of the first yellow fever vaccination. The receptor comes from a young man who received the YFV17D yellow fever vaccine. For the CDR3, the DNA is TGTGCCAGCAGCATAGACAGGCCCGATACGCAGTATTTT. It translates to CASSIDRPDTQYF.